Listed below are T cell receptor beta chains from one sample, sequenced in a study of metastatic and nonmetastatic thyroid tumors. With MiXCR, TCRdb reprocessed the PCR reads. The sample shows some 30,000 clones, about 33% of them seen only once. The sequenced material came from tumor tissue. These TCRs come from a female donor with papillary thyroid cancer or a benign thyroid nodule (not recorded which). Some clones in this sample may be carry-over from other donors' samples. CDR3s include the opening cysteine and the closing phenylalanine or tryptophan. Fields, in order: J gene, D gene, clone size, V gene, CDR3 protein, CDR3 DNA. D genes are given only for firm matches. Rows give clone size only sometimes, using once, few, many, or a class for an expanded clone.

>TRBJ2-7|TRBD1|few|TRBV6-1
CASSPRTGTEQYF
TGTGCCAGCAGTCCGCGGACAGGGACCGAGCAGTACTTC
>TRBJ1-4|-|few|TRBV6-2/TRBV6-3
CASSSGDSEKLFF
TGTGCCAGCAGTTCCGGTGACTCTGAAAAACTGTTTTTT
>TRBJ1-2|-|-|TRBV4-3
CASSQDLRAASYGYTF
TGCGCCAGCAGCCAAGATCTTAGGGCGGCGAGCTATGGCTACACCTTC
>TRBJ2-1|-|-|TRBV5-1
CASSLGTSNEQFF
TGCGCCAGCAGCTTGGGAACTAGCAATGAGCAGTTCTTC
>TRBJ1-1|-|few|TRBV27
CASSLRSWRALNTEAFF
TGTGCCAGCAGTTTACGATCTTGGAGGGCCCTGAACACTGAAGCTTTCTTT
>TRBJ2-3|-|-|TRBV11-2
CASSPLKGVGDTQYF
TGTGCCAGCAGCCCGCTGAAGGGGGTCGGAGATACGCAGTATTTT
>TRBJ2-7|TRBD1|few|TRBV6-5
CASSTWDRGTEEQYF
TGTGCCAGCAGTACTTGGGACAGGGGTACAGAAGAGCAGTACTTC
>TRBJ2-6|-|-|TRBV7-8
CASSLAASGANVLTF
TGTGCCAGCAGCTTAGCCGCCTCTGGGGCCAACGTCCTGACTTTC
>TRBJ1-1|-|-|TRBV18
CASSPTRRSLNTEAFF
TGTGCCAGCTCACCAACCCGAAGGTCTTTAAACACTGAAGCTTTCTTT
>TRBJ2-5|TRBD2|-|TRBV5-1
CASGGTSGTLQRQETQYF
TGCGCCAGCGGAGGGACTAGCGGTACCCTACAGCGCCAAGAGACCCAGTACTTC
>TRBJ1-3|-|few|TRBV6-2/TRBV6-3
CASTWGGQHISGNTIYF
TGTGCCAGCACGTGGGGTGGACAGCACATCTCTGGAAACACCATATATTTT